The rows below give T cell receptor beta chains drawn from one sample of a study of CD8 T cells in ankylosing spondylitis. TCRdb itself ran the 5' RACE reads through MiXCR, one entry per CDR3 protein. The data show approximately 69,000 distinct CDR3 sequences, with over 4% seen just once and about 2.2% held by the top ten. What was sequenced was blood, either unsorted or a sorted T cell fraction (not recorded which). The receptors were gathered from a male donor with ankylosing spondylitis or in good health (not recorded which). The CDR3 runs from the conserved cysteine through the conserved F or W. The D gene is left open where the match is weak. Size tells how often a clone was seen (once, few, many) or the class of an expanded clone, and some rows leave it out.

TRBD1,many,TRBJ1-1,TRBV5-1,TGCGCCAGCAGCTGGACAGGGACCACTGAAGCTTTCTTT,CASSWTGTTEAFF
TRBD2,many,TRBJ2-3,TRBV7-2,TGTGCCAGCAGCCCCCAGCGGGGGGGCACAGATACGCAGTATTTT,CASSPQRGGTDTQYF
.,many,TRBJ1-1,TRBV5-1,TGCGCCAGCAGCTTAGCCGGGCAGACTGAAGCTTTCTTT,CASSLAGQTEAFF
.,many,TRBJ1-1,TRBV20-1,TGCAGTGCTAGGCCCCCCAGTAGTCCCACTGAAGCTTTCTTT,CSARPPSSPTEAFF
.,many,TRBJ2-7,TRBV7-4,TGTGCCAGCAGCTTCTCCGGGACTTCCTCCTACGAGCAGTACTTC,CASSFSGTSSYEQYF
.,many,TRBJ2-2,TRBV10-3,TGTGCCATCAGTGCGATCACAGGGAGTTCCGGGGAGCTGTTTTTT,CAISAITGSSGELFF
TRBD1,few,TRBJ1-6,TRBV7-9,TGTGCCAGCAGCGAGGGACAGGGGACCAATTCACCCCTCCACTTT,CASSEGQGTNSPLHF
TRBD1,many,TRBJ1-6,TRBV2,TGTGCCAGCAGTATAACAGGGGGCAACGGTTCACCCCTCCACTTT,CASSITGGNGSPLHF
TRBD1,many,TRBJ2-5,TRBV18,TGTGCCAGCTCAATCTCGACAGGGAAGGAGACCCAGTACTTC,CASSISTGKETQYF
.,many,TRBJ2-1,TRBV5-1,TGCGCCAGCAGCTTGCCGTCCGGGGTTGAGCAGTTCTTC,CASSLPSGVEQFF
TRBD1,many,TRBJ2-7,TRBV20-1,TGCAGTGCTCGTAAGAGTCAGGGGGCCCTCGAGCAGTACTTC,CSARKSQGALEQYF
.,few,TRBJ2-5,TRBV12-2,TGTGCAAGTCGCTTACTGAGGGTGCCCCAAGAGACCCAGTACTTC,CASRLLRVPQETQYF
TRBD2,many,TRBJ2-3,TRBV2,TGTGCCAGCAGTAGGACTAGCTCAGATACGCAGTATTTT,CASSRTSSDTQYF
.,.,TRBJ1-6,TRBV7-9,TGTGCCAGCAGCTACTCACCGCGGCTTGAGTCTGCTAATTCACCCCTCCACTTT,CASSYSPRLESANSPLHF
.,many,TRBJ2-3,TRBV3-1,TGTGCCAGCAGCCAAGATTCCGTGAGAAGTTCGCAGTATTTT,CASSQDSVRSSQYF
.,many,TRBJ2-3,TRBV10-3,TGTGCCATCAGTGAGTATCAGGTAACGACGGGGGATACGCAGTATTTT,CAISEYQVTTGDTQYF
TRBD1,few,TRBJ1-2,TRBV6-2/TRBV6-3,TGTGCCAGCAGTTACGGGCAGGGGGCCGGTGGCTATGGCTACACCTTC,CASSYGQGAGGYGYTF
.,many,TRBJ2-5,TRBV25-1,TGTGCCAGCAGCGGGCGGCAAGAGACCCAGTACTTC,CASSGRQETQYF
.,many,TRBJ2-5,TRBV29-1,TGCAGCGTATGGACAGCCTCACAAGAGACCCAGTACTTC,CSVWTASQETQYF
.,many,TRBJ2-7,TRBV5-1,TGCGCCAGCAGCGAGCAGATGTACGAGCAGTACTTC,CASSEQMYEQYF
.,many,TRBJ2-7,TRBV12-3/TRBV12-4,TGTGCCAGCACCAAGGACACCTCCTACGAGCAGTACTTC,CASTKDTSYEQYF
.,many,TRBJ2-7,TRBV6-1,TGTGCCAGCAGTGGCCAGGGTGGCCGTTCCTACGAGCAGTACTTC,CASSGQGGRSYEQYF
.,many,TRBJ2-6,TRBV12-3/TRBV12-4,TGTGCCGCTCGGGCTGGGGCCAACGTCCTGACTTTC,CAARAGANVLTF
TRBD2,many,TRBJ2-5,TRBV20-1,TGCAGTGCTACCCACCTTCTAGCGGGGGGGCAAGAGACCCAGTACTTC,CSATHLLAGGQETQYF